This T cell receptor beta chain was sequenced during a study of identical twins. The V end lost 6 bases, the J end lost 8 bases, and 16 bases lay between the germline ends. The CDR3 runs 14 residues. The V gene's germline CDR1 is MGHDK and CDR2 SYGVNS. TCRdb fed the 5' RACE reads into MiXCR, producing one record per CDR3 protein. The sample records 1.5 million to 2 million distinct CDR3 sequences, more than 30% being singletons. The sequencing input was cord blood. The TCR originated in a newborn girl in good health. The chain employs TRBV25-1 and TRBJ1-4; tentatively, D is TRBD1 (6 bases). The CDR3 reads CASRRRGAEEKLFF. DNA for the CDR3: TGTGCCAGCAGAAGACGGGGGGCAGAAGAAAAACTGTTTTTT.